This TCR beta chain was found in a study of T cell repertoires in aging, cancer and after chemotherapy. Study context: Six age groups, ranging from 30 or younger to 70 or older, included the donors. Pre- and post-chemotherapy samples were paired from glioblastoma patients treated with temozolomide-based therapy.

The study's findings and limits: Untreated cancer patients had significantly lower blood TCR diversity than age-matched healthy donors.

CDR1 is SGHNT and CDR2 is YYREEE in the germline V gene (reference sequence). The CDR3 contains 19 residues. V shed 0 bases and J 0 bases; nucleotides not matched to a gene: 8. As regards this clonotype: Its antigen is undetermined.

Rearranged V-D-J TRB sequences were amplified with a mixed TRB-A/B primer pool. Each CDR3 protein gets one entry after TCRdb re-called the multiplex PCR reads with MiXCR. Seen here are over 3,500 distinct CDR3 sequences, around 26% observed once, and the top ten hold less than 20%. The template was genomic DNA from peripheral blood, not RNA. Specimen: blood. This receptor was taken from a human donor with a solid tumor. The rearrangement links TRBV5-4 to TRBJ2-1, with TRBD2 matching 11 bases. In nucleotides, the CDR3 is TGTGCCAGCAGCTTGGCCCGTAGCGGGGGGGGCCTCTCCTACAATGAGCAGTTCTTC. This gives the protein CASSLARSGGGLSYNEQFF.